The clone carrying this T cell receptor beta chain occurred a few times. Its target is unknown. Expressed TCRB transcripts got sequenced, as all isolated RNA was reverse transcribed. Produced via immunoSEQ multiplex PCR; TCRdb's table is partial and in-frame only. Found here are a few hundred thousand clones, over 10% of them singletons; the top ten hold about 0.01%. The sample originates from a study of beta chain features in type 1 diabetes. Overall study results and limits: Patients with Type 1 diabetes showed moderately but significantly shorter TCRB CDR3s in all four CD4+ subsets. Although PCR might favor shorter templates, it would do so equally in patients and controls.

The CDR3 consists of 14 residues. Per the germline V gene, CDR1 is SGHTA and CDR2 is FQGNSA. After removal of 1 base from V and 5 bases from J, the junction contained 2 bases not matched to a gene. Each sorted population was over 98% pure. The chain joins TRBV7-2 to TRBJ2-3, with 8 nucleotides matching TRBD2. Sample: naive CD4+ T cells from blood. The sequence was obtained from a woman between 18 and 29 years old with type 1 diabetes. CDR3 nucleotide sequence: TGTGCCAGCAGCTTAGAGGGACTAGTAGATACGCAGTATTTT. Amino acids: CASSLEGLVDTQYF. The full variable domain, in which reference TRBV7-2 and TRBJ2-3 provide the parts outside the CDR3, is GAGVSQSPSNKVTEKGKDVELRCDPISGHTALYWYRQSLGQGLEFLIYFQGNSAPDKSGLPSDRFSAERTGGSVSTLTIQRTQQEDSAVYLCASSLEGLVDTQYFGPGTRLTVL.